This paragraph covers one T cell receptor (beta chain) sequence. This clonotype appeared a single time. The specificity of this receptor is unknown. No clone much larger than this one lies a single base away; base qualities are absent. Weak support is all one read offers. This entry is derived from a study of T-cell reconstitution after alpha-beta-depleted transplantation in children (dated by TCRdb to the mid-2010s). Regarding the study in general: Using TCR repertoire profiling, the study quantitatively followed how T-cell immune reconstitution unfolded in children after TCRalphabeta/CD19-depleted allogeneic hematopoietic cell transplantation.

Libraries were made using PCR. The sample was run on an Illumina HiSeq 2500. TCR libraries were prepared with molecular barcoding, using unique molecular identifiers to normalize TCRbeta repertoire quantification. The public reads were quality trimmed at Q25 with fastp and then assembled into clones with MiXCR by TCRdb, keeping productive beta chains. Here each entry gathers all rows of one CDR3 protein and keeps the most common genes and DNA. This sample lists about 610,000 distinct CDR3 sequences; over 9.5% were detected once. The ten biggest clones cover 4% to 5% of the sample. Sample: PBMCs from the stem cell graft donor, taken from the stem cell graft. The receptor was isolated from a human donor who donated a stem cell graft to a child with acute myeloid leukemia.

The sequence in DNA is TGTGCCTGGAGTGCACAGGGGAGCACAGATACGCAGTATTTT. Its translation is CAWSAQGSTDTQYF. The chain joins TRBV30 to TRBJ2-3, with 7 central nucleotides matching TRBD1. The germline V gene (reference sequence) gives CDR1 as GTSNPN and CDR2 as SVGIG. The CDR3 sequence holds 14 residues, the cysteine and phenylalanine included. The entry retains the CDR3 DNA only, 42 bases that are in frame from base 1. Trimming accounts for 1 base at V and 0 bases at J, while the number of junction bases matched to no gene is 1. The reference TRBV30 and TRBJ2-3 proteins fill in what lies around the CDR3, so the full variable domain reads SQTIHQWPATLVQPVGSPLSLECTVEGTSNPNLYWYRQAAGRGLQLLFYSVGIGQISSEVPQNLSASRPQDRQFILSSKKLLLSDSGFYLCAWSAQGSTDTQYFGPGTRLTVL.